This is a list of T cell receptor beta chains from one sample in a study of T cells in pancreatic ductal adenocarcinoma. Libraries were prepared by immunoSEQ multiplex PCR; TCRdb keeps only in-frame clonotypes and omits some of them. The table has roughly 5,000 clones, under 75% seen once; the top ten hold just over 8.5%. Sequenced sample: pancreatic tumor tissue. The receptor set was obtained from a human donor with pancreatic ductal adenocarcinoma. The CDR3 runs from the conserved cysteine through the conserved F or W. The D gene is left open where the match is weak. Clone sizes are given selectively: once, few, many, or a class where the clone is expanded.

j_call v_call d_call clone_size cdr3_nt cdr3_aa
TRBJ2-3 TRBV7-3 TRBD1 . TGTGCCAGCAGCTTCGGGACAGCGAACCCGCAGTATTTT CASSFGTANPQYF
TRBJ2-7 TRBV19 TRBD1 few TGTGCCAGTAGTGCCGGGACAGGGGGAAACGAGCAGTACTTC CASSAGTGGNEQYF
TRBJ2-5 TRBV5-4 . . TGTGCCAGCAGCTTGGCAGTCGGAGGGGAGACCCAGTACTTC CASSLAVGGETQYF
TRBJ2-1 TRBV28 TRBD2 . TGTGCCAGCAGTTTTACGGGGGGGACCTACAATGAGCAGTTCTTC CASSFTGGTYNEQFF
TRBJ1-2 TRBV7-2 . . TGTGCCAGCAGCCCTTTGTCTCACTATGGCTACACCTTC CASSPLSHYGYTF
TRBJ2-3 TRBV11-3 TRBD1 . TGTGCCAGCAGCCAGCGACAGGGTATGGGCACAGATACGCAGTATTTT CASSQRQGMGTDTQYF
TRBJ1-5 TRBV19 . . TGTGCCAGTAAAAACGACAGGTTCAATCAGCCCCAGCATTTT CASKNDRFNQPQHF
TRBJ2-1 TRBV10-2 TRBD1 . TGCGCCAGCCAGGGACAGGGGATCTACAATGAGCAGTTCTTC CASQGQGIYNEQFF
TRBJ1-4 TRBV28 TRBD1 . TGTGCCAGCAGTCCCGGACAGGGGAGGTATGAAAAACTGTTTTTT CASSPGQGRYEKLFF
TRBJ1-1 TRBV14 TRBD1 . TGTGCCAGCAGGGAAACAGGGGGCGTGTCGAACACTGAAGCTTTCTTT CASRETGGVSNTEAFF
TRBJ2-7 TRBV9 TRBD1 . TGTGCCAGCAGCGTAGGGTCAGGGGGTTACGAGCAGTACTTC CASSVGSGGYEQYF
TRBJ1-6 TRBV11-2 . . TGTGCCAGCAGCTTATTTCGGATAGGGTTAGGCGGGGATTCACCCCTCCACTTT CASSLFRIGLGGDSPLHF
TRBJ2-1 TRBV19 . . TGTGCCAGTAGTATAGGGAACACCGGGAATGAGCAGTTCTTC CASSIGNTGNEQFF
TRBJ1-2 TRBV5-6 . . TGTGCCAGCAGCTCCCCGGTGGAGGGCCCCTCTAACTATGGCTACACCTTC CASSSPVEGPSNYGYTF
TRBJ2-1 TRBV6-5 . . TGTGCCAGCAGCCCCTTAAACAGGGCCTACAATGAGCAGTTCTTC CASSPLNRAYNEQFF
TRBJ2-7 TRBV5-1 TRBD2 . TGCGCCAGCAGCGCGGGACTAGCGGGGGCCGCCTACGAGCAGTACTTC CASSAGLAGAAYEQYF
TRBJ1-2 TRBV7-9 TRBD1 large TGTGCCAGCAGCGAGGGACAGGGGGATAATGGCTACACCTTC CASSEGQGDNGYTF
TRBJ1-1 TRBV7-9 . few TGTGCCAGCACCCCCAGCGGGACTGAAGCTTTCTTT CASTPSGTEAFF
TRBJ1-6 TRBV7-6 TRBD1 . TGTGCCAGCAGCTCGGACAGGGAAAATTCACCCCTCCACTTT CASSSDRENSPLHF
TRBJ1-1 TRBV6-5 . . TGTGCCAGCAGTTACGAGCGGGACACTGAAGCTTTCTTT CASSYERDTEAFF
TRBJ2-1 TRBV11-2 . . TGTGCCAGCAGCTTACTGCTCCCAGGCAATGAGCAGTTCTTC CASSLLLPGNEQFF
TRBJ2-3 TRBV6-1 TRBD2 . TGTGCCAGCAGACCCGGCGGGGGTCCAGATACGCAGTATTTT CASRPGGGPDTQYF
TRBJ1-1 TRBV7-3 . . TGTGCCAGCAGCTTAGCCCAGGTGGGGAGCACTGAAGCTTTCTTT CASSLAQVGSTEAFF
TRBJ2-1 TRBV7-2 . . TGTGCCAGCGGGGCCAATGAGCAGTTCTTC CASGANEQFF
TRBJ2-2 TRBV6-5 TRBD1 . TGTGCCAGCAGTTCGACAGGGTTGGGCACCGGGGAGCTGTTTTTT CASSSTGLGTGELFF
TRBJ2-1 TRBV19 TRBD1 medium-sized TGTGCCAGTAGTATTTCTCCATTGACAGGGGAATACAATGAGCAGTTCTTC CASSISPLTGEYNEQFF
TRBJ1-1 TRBV6-1 . . TGTGCCAGCAATGAGACTCCTCAAGCTTTCTTT CASNETPQAFF